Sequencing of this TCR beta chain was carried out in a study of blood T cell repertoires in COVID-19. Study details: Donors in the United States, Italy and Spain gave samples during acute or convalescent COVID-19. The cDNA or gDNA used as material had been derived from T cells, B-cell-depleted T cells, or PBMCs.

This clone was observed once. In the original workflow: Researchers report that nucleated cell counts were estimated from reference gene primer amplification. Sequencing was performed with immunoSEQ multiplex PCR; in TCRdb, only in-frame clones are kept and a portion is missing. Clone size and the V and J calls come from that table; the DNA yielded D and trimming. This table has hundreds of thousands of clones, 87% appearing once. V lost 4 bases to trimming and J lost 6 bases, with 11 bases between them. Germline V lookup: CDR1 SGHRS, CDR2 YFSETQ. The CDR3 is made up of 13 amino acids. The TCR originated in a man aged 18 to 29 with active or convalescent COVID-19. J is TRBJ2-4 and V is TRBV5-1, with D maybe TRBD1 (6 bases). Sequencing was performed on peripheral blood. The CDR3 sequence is CASSPTTGNIQYF. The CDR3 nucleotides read TGCGCCAGCAGCCCGACGACAGGAAACATTCAGTACTTC.